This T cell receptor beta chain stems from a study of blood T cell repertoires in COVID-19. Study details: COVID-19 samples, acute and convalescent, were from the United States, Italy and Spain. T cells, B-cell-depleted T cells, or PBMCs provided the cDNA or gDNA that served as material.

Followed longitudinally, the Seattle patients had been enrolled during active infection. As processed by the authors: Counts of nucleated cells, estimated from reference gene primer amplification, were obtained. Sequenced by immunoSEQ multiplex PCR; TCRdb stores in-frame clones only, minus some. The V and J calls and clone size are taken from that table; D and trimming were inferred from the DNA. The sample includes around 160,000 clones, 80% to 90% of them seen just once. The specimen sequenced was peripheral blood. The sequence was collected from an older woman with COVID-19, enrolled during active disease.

The CDR3 region is CASSLIGGGAGELFF. For the CDR3, the DNA is TGTGCCAGCAGCTTAATTGGCGGGGGGGCCGGGGAGCTGTTTTTT. The chain employs TRBV7-2 and TRBJ2-2, with 9 bases that match TRBD2. CDR3 length equals 15 residues. Germline trimming cut 2 bases from V and 6 bases from J; bases unmatched to any gene: 4. Germline CDR1 is SGHTA and CDR2 is FQGNSA.